This T cell receptor (beta chain) was sequenced for a study of T cell responses to AZD1222 COVID-19 vaccine. Study observations and caveats: Two doses of AZD1222 preceded a rise in Spike-specific TCR breadth and depth. Among the donors, most were white British and more were female, and clonal diversity was possibly underestimated. Seropositive at baseline were only a handful of AZD1222 recipients.

Some clones are missing from TCRdb's copy, which holds only in-frame ones; the method was immunoSEQ multiplex PCR. The profile shows around 170,000 clones, just over 90% of them singletons. Regarding this clone: Its antigen is not identified.

The starting material was peripheral blood, obtained on day 0 of AZD1222 vaccination. The TCR was taken from an adult in good health.

CDR3 sequence: CASSDTTGGYGYTF. Here the CDR3 DNA reads TGTGCCAGCAGTGACACGACAGGGGGATATGGCTACACCTTC. The rearrangement uses TRBV6-6 and TRBJ1-2; 9 nucleotides align to TRBD1. Germline-derived CDR1 and CDR2 are MNHNY and SVGAGI (reference sequence). CDR3 size: 14 residues. The V segment lost 5 bases and the J segment 5 bases; nucleotides outside the gene matches: 6.